The next 32 T cell receptor beta chains were all read from a single sample in a study of lung T cells in sarcoidosis with Löfgren's syndrome. Using its own MiXCR run on the reads, TCRdb lists one record per CDR3 protein. The table includes fewer than 25,000 distinct CDR3 sequences, 21% detected once. Material: CD4+ T cells from bronchoalveolar lavage. The source is a human donor with sarcoidosis (Löfgren's syndrome or another form), or a control subject (not recorded which).

The V and J genes are TRBV18 and TRBJ1-1, with D possibly matching TRBD1 (6 bases). There are 20 residues in the CDR3. Trimming stripped 0 bases from V and 4 bases from J, with 27 bases between. Germline CDR1 KGHSH, CDR2 LQKENI. The CDR3 region is CASSPPRIPQGKLPGTEAFF. The CDR3 region has the DNA TGTGCCAGCTCACCACCTCGCATTCCGCAGGGGAAGCTTCCTGGCACTGAAGCTTTCTTT.

This clonotype came up many times. This chain uses TRBV6-6 with TRBJ2-2, with no clear D. The CDR3 is 15 amino acids. The V and J ends lost 1 base and 1 base respectively, with 7 bases between them. The germline CDR1 and CDR2 sequences are MNHNY and SVGAGI (reference sequence). In DNA form, the CDR3 reads TGTGCCAGCAGTTACTTGGCAGGGAACACCGGGGAGCTGTTTTTT. This translates into CASSYLAGNTGELFF.

This clonotype was counted between two and nine times. V gene TRBV4-2 combines with J gene TRBJ2-7, with 9 nucleotides matching TRBD1. The germline V gene encodes CDR1 LGHNA and CDR2 YNFKEQ. The CDR3 length is 17 residues. The junction had 15 bases not matched to a gene; V was cut back by 2 bases and J by 7 bases. The CDR3 DNA is TGTGCCAGCAGCCAAATAGCTCCGGGACAGGGCAGTTGGGAGCAGTACTTC. It is translated as CASSQIAPGQGSWEQYF.

This clonotype showed up many times. The chain recombines TRBV7-2 with TRBJ2-7, with 13 nucleotides matching TRBD2. V was pared by 3 bases and J by 2 bases, with 1 base of the junction left unmatched. This CDR3 spans 15 amino acids. Germline values: CDR1 SGHTA, CDR2 FQGNSA. In DNA form, the CDR3 reads TGTGCCAGCAGCTTTGGACTAGCGGGGGCCTACGAGCAGTACTTC. As protein: CASSFGLAGAYEQYF.

As for this clonotype: A read error is possible here, since a much larger clone lies one base away. This rearrangement joins TRBV6-1 to TRBJ2-7; TRBD2 matches at 8 bases. The CDR3 runs 15 residues. Germline V gene lookup returns CDR1 MNHNS and CDR2 SASEGT. V was pared by 6 bases and J by 3 bases, with 10 bases of the junction left unmatched. The CDR3 DNA sequence: TGTGCCAGCAGCCTCGGGATTAGCGGGATCTACGAGCAGTACTTC. It is translated as CASSLGISGIYEQYF.

The table lists this clonotype with a few counts. J is TRBJ2-7 and V is TRBV11-2, with 13 bases lining up with TRBD2. Losses at the gene ends were 4 bases for V and 7 bases for J; bases not matched to a gene: 16. The CDR3 extends over 18 amino acids. The germline V gene has CDR1 SGHAT and CDR2 FQNNGV. CDR3: CASSSLTPLAGGPGEQYF. CDR3 DNA: TGTGCCAGCAGCTCGCTCACGCCACTAGCGGGAGGGCCGGGAGAGCAGTACTTC.

The sample holds many counts of this clonotype. The J gene is TRBJ1-6, the V gene TRBV7-2; D call uncertain. V lost 5 bases and J lost 11, with 19 bases in between. This CDR3 spans 15 amino acids. CDR1 is SGHTA and CDR2 is FQGNSA in the germline V gene. Here the CDR3 reads CASSPRAADQAPLHF. The CDR3 DNA reads as TGTGCCAGCAGCCCGAGGGCGGCCGATCAGGCACCCCTCCACTTT.

A few counts support this clonotype. V and J are TRBV30 and TRBJ1-6; weak D call: TRBD1 (6 bases). Germline V CDR1 and CDR2: GTSNPN, SVGIG (reference sequence). V lost 4 bases, J lost 5 bases, and 12 bases lay in between. The CDR3 consists of 14 residues. CDR3 sequence reads: CAWNQRQDNSPLHF. CDR3 in DNA: TGTGCCTGGAACCAGCGACAGGATAATTCACCCCTCCACTTT.

This clonotype appeared many times. The chain has TRBV2 and TRBJ2-3, with TRBD2 matching over 15 bases. J was trimmed by 4 bases and V by 3 bases; bases with no gene match: 14. The CDR3 contains 20 residues. Germline assignment: CDR1 SNHLY and CDR2 FYNNEI. The CDR3 DNA sequence: TGTGCCAGCAGTGAGAGGGGGACTAGCGGGACTAGCGGGGGGTCAGATACGCAGTATTTT. Translating it yields CASSERGTSGTSGGSDTQYF.

This clonotype was observed at least ten times. CDR3 coding DNA: TGTGCCAGCAGTTACTCGCGGCGGGAGCTAAGCTCCTACGAGCAGTACTTC. It encodes CASSYSRRELSSYEQYF. The chain uses TRBV6-2 or TRBV6-3 and TRBJ2-7; 7 bases line up with TRBD2. CDR1 is MNHEY, CDR2 SVGEGT, per germline. The CDR3 contains 17 residues. Trimming cost V 0 bases and J 0 bases; bases outside gene matches: 8.

Turning to this clonotype: Since no conserved phenylalanine or tryptophan closes the CDR3, a read error is the likely cause. CDR3 loop: CASGQQTGTSGRNEQFS. CDR3 in DNA: TGCGCCAGCGGCCAACAAACTGGGACTAGCGGGAGAAATGAGCAGTTCTCC. V gene TRBV4-1 combines with J gene TRBJ2-1; 14 nucleotides line up with TRBD2. Germline V gene data show CDR1 as MGHRA and CDR2 as YSYEKL. The CDR3 is 17 residues long.

A remark on this clonotype: Just one base apart from a much larger clone, this may be a read error. The V and J genes are TRBV28 and TRBJ1-1; the D gene is possibly TRBD1 (6 bases). Trimming removed 4 bases at V and 1 base at J, with 10 bases between. The CDR3 spans 14 residues. Per the germline V gene, CDR1 is MDHEN and CDR2 is SYDVKM. The CDR3 region is CASSWDMTNTEAFF. Here the CDR3 DNA reads TGTGCCAGCAGTTGGGACATGACGAACACTGAAGCTTTCTTT.

About this clonotype: Just one base apart from a much larger clone, this may be a read error. The gene calls are TRBV6-2 or TRBV6-3 and TRBJ2-5, with 12 bases fitting TRBD2. The germline V gene has CDR1 MNHEY and CDR2 SVGEGT. The CDR3 has 15 residues. As DNA, the CDR3 is TGTGCCAGCAGTCGTCCACTAGCGGGAGGAGAGATCCAGTACTTC. This translates into CASSRPLAGGEIQYF.

This clonotype was counted a few times. The chain recombines TRBV7-8 with TRBJ2-7, with TRBD1 matching over 7 bases. In germline, CDR1 is SGHVS, CDR2 FQNEAQ. The CDR3 loop spans 14 amino acids. V lost 1 base, J lost 2 bases, and 2 bases stayed unmatched. The CDR3 nucleotides read TGTGCCAGCAGCTTAGGGACAGGCCCCTACGAGCAGTACTTC. Residues: CASSLGTGPYEQYF.

This clonotype appeared many times. V usage is TRBV7-2 and J usage is TRBJ2-7; 7 bases map to TRBD2. Germline V gives CDR1 SGHTA, CDR2 FQGNSA. The CDR3 contains 15 residues. The junction had 6 bases not matched to a gene; V was cut back by 4 bases and J by 0 bases. In DNA, the CDR3 is TGTGCCAGCAGCTCTAGCGGTCAAAGCTCCTACGAGCAGTACTTC. The encoded protein is CASSSSGQSSYEQYF.

About this clonotype: It may be a read error: a sequence one base away is much more abundant. V gene TRBV28 combines with J gene TRBJ2-5; D is possibly TRBD2 (6 bases). CDR1 and CDR2 from the germline V gene are MDHEN and SYDVKM. The CDR3 contains 12 residues. The chain's CDR3 is CASSPAGGTRYF. CDR3 sequence (DNA): TGTGCCAGCAGTCCCGCCGGCGGGACCCGGTACTTC.

Note on this clonotype: Because it lacks the conserved phenylalanine or tryptophan at the end, this CDR3 is likely a read error. The chain couples TRBV7-9 to TRBJ1-3; no clear D. Germline CDR1 reads SEHNR; CDR2 reads FQNEAQ (reference sequence). The V gene lost 5 bases and the J gene lost 0 bases, with 8 bases spanning the gap. The CDR3 spans 14 residues. This CDR3 reads CASSPGDSGNTIYL. Here the CDR3 DNA reads TGTGCCAGCAGCCCCGGTGACTCTGGAAACACCATATATCTT.

In its sample, this clonotype was seen many times. The gene calls are TRBV7-9 and TRBJ2-1; D is possibly TRBD1 (5 bases). V was trimmed by 3 bases and J by 8 bases, leaving 8 bases between them. The CDR3 has 12 residues. CDR1 SEHNR and CDR2 FQNEAQ come from the germline V gene (reference sequence). The CDR3 protein is CASSFGHDEQFF. CDR3 in DNA: TGTGCCAGCAGCTTCGGACACGATGAGCAGTTCTTC.

This clonotype showed up just a few times. V and J are TRBV20-1 and TRBJ2-1, with TRBD2 identical over 8 bases. CDR1 DFQATT and CDR2 SNEGSKA come from the germline V gene (reference sequence). The CDR3 has 13 amino acids. J was trimmed by 14 bases and V by 5 bases; bases with no gene match: 14. The CDR3 spells CSAQKSDPGLEFF. The CDR3, as DNA: TGCAGTGCTCAGAAGTCAGACCCGGGACTAGAGTTCTTC.

Comments on this clonotype: A read error may explain this, as a much larger clone is one base away. The chain joins TRBV4-1 to TRBJ2-7; 11 bases fit TRBD2. The germline V gene has CDR1 MGHRA and CDR2 YSYEKL. This CDR3 contains 15 residues. CDR3 in amino acids: CAGSQGTSGYYEQYF. CDR3 DNA: TGCGCCGGCAGCCAAGGGACTAGCGGATACTACGAGCAGTACTTC.

This clonotype occurred many times. The rearrangement links TRBV4-1 to TRBJ2-5; the match to TRBD2 covers 14 bases. J was trimmed by 4 bases and V by 4 bases; bases with no gene match: 5. Germline V gene sequence: CDR1 MGHRA, CDR2 YSYEKL. CDR3 length: 16 amino acids. DNA for the CDR3: TGCGCCAGCAGCCGAGGACTAGCGGGAGGAGGAGAGACCCAGTACTTC. This translates into CASSRGLAGGGETQYF.

In its sample, this clonotype was seen many times. The CDR3 spells CSARGLSPGSSYNEQFF. As DNA, the CDR3 is TGCAGTGCTAGAGGCCTCTCTCCCGGTAGCTCCTACAATGAGCAGTTCTTC. V and J are TRBV20-1 and TRBJ2-1; D ambiguous. The V gene lost 1 base and the J gene lost 0 bases, with 16 bases spanning the gap. The CDR3 runs to 17 residues. Per germline, CDR1 DFQATT and CDR2 SNEGSKA (reference sequence).

CDR3 nucleotides: TGCGCCAGCAGCTTGAGGCAGGGTGATGGCTACACCTTC. Its translation is CASSLRQGDGYTF. V gene TRBV5-1 combines with J gene TRBJ1-2; D may be TRBD1 (5 bases). Per germline, CDR1 SGHRS and CDR2 YFSETQ. V was shortened by 1 base and J by 6 bases, with 10 bases between the two germline ends. The CDR3 has 13 residues. Based on the CDR3 plus reference TRBV5-1 and TRBJ1-2, the full variable domain is KAGVTQTPRYLIKTRGQQVTLSCSPISGHRSVSWYQQTPGQGLQFLFEYFSETQRNKGNFPGRFSGRQFSNSRSEMNVSTLELGDSALYLCASSLRQGDGYTFGSGTRLTVV.

Points on this clonotype: This may arise from a read error, as a much more abundant clone is one base away. The J gene is TRBJ1-2, the V gene TRBV4-2; no firm D call. The CDR3 consists of 16 residues. CDR1 and CDR2 (germline): LGHNA, YNFKEQ. CDR3 bases: TGTGCCAGCGGCCAAGCCTTCCCCGGGGAGAGCTATGGCTACACCTTC. Amino acids: CASGQAFPGESYGYTF.

This chain links TRBV5-1 with TRBJ2-7; D is unresolved. Trimming removed 0 bases from V and 3 bases from J, with 4 bases in between. The germline V gene has CDR1 SGHRS and CDR2 YFSETQ. This CDR3 has 12 amino acids. CDR3 sequence (DNA): TGCGCCAGCAGCTTGGACGGCTACGAGCAGTACTTC. Translating it yields CASSLDGYEQYF. The full variable domain, completed using reference TRBV5-1 and TRBJ2-7, is KAGVTQTPRYLIKTRGQQVTLSCSPISGHRSVSWYQQTPGQGLQFLFEYFSETQRNKGNFPGRFSGRQFSNSRSEMNVSTLELGDSALYLCASSLDGYEQYFGPGTRLTVT.

By frequency in the sample, this clonotype is medium-sized (0.01 to 0.1%). The chain couples TRBV20-1 to TRBJ2-5; D is unclear. This CDR3 region has 13 residues. The V end was cut by 2 bases, the J end by 0 bases, with 7 bases between. Germline V lookup: CDR1 DFQATT, CDR2 SNEGSKA (reference sequence). CDR3 sequence (DNA): TGCAGTGCTAGAATACCCTACCAAGAGACCCAGTACTTC. Translation gives CSARIPYQETQYF.

Regarding this clonotype: A clone one base away is much larger, so this may be a read error. J is TRBJ1-5 and V is TRBV20-1; 7 bases are shared with TRBD1. Germline CDR1 DFQATT, CDR2 SNEGSKA (reference sequence). This CDR3 is built from 13 residues. Trimming at V came to 6 bases and at J to 0 bases, leaving 2 bases not matched to a gene. The CDR3 sequence: CSADRNSNQPQHF. CDR3 nucleotide sequence: TGCAGTGCGGACAGGAATAGCAATCAGCCCCAGCATTTT.

V usage is TRBV20-1 and J usage is TRBJ2-7; tentative D call: TRBD2 (5 bases). Between the trimmed V and J ends, which lost 4 bases and 1 base, there was a span of 14 bases. The CDR3 has 14 amino acids. Per the germline V gene, CDR1 is DFQATT and CDR2 is SNEGSKA (reference sequence). The DNA of the CDR3 is TGCAGTGCTACCGGACTCTCCCCGTCCTACGAGCAGTACTTC. It translates to CSATGLSPSYEQYF.

To note about this clonotype: A much larger clone differs from this one at a single base, so this may be a read error. The rearrangement uses TRBV24-1 and TRBJ2-1; the D is unclear. The germline CDR1 and CDR2 sequences are KGHDR and SFDVKD. The CDR3 covers 15 residues. CDR3 nucleotide sequence: TGTGCCACCAGCAGCAGGTCATTAACGGGCAATGAGCAGCTCTTC. Protein product: CATSSRSLTGNEQLF.

The rearrangement joins TRBV5-1 to TRBJ2-7, with 9 nucleotides matching TRBD1. Looked up from germline, CDR1 is SGHRS and CDR2 is YFSETQ. Unmatched junction bases numbered 8, after V lost 5 bases and J lost 5 bases. This CDR3 region has 14 residues. This chain's CDR3 is CASRPDRGRDEQYF. The CDR3 DNA is TGCGCCAGCAGACCGGACAGGGGTAGGGACGAGCAGTACTTC.

This clonotype has a single count. A much larger clone differs by one base, so this may be a read error. The gene calls are TRBV20-1 and TRBJ2-7; D possibly corresponds to TRBD1 (5 bases). In germline, CDR1 is DFQATT, CDR2 SNEGSKA (reference sequence). Between the trimmed V and J ends, which lost 3 bases and 6 bases, there was a span of 15 bases. The CDR3 loop spans 13 amino acids. CDR3 sequence reads: CSASQRTYFEQYF. CDR3 in DNA: TGCAGTGCTAGCCAAAGGACATATTTCGAGCAGTACTTC.

The chain links TRBV11-2 to TRBJ1-1, with TRBD1 matching 11 bases. CDR1 and CDR2 from the germline V gene are SGHAT and FQNNGV. After removal of 1 base from V and 2 bases from J, the junction contained 9 bases not matched to a gene. The CDR3 covers 18 residues. The CDR3 spells CASSLVKGTGGPNTEAFF. The CDR3 DNA is TGTGCCAGCAGCTTAGTCAAGGGGACAGGGGGGCCTAACACTGAAGCTTTCTTT.